The sequence of this TCR beta chain was determined in a study of cytotoxic CD8 clonotypes in ibrutinib-treated CLL. Whole-study findings and limits: Public clonotypes showed up rarely, and on treatment they shrank or held steady. Sampling times differed between sustained-remission and progressing patients.

About this clone: Its antigen is currently unknown.

V gave up 6 bases and J gave up 0 bases; unmatched junction bases: 11. The CDR3 is made up of 17 amino acids. In germline, CDR1 is MDHEN, CDR2 SYDVKM. Sequencing was performed with immunoSEQ multiplex PCR; in TCRdb, only in-frame clones are kept and a portion is missing. Here the sample spans 150,000 to 200,000 clones, around nine tenths being singletons. The receptor was derived from a human donor with chronic lymphocytic leukemia. The sample in question was PBMCs, obtained at disease progression, from a patient treated with ibrutinib. The chain carries TRBV28 and TRBJ1-2; 9 bases agree with TRBD1. The CDR3 DNA reads TGTGCCAGCAGACTACAGGGGGCCCGGTTGGCTAACTATGGCTACACCTTC. It specifies CASRLQGARLANYGYTF.